What follows describes a single T cell receptor beta chain. Its specificity is not known. This CDR3 contains 15 residues. CDR1 and CDR2 from the germline V gene are SEHNR and FQNEAQ (reference sequence). V lost 5 bases and J lost 3, with 16 bases in between. This sample is part of a study of shared clonotypes between healthy human individuals. The overall study: Contributing individuals were two females and three males aged 18 to 49. Study results and caveats: The small donor group covered limited genetic and exposure diversity.

CD45RO-negative CD8 cells positively selected for CCR7 made up the naive population, which excluded terminally differentiated effector memory CD45RA+ cells. Assay: immunoSEQ multiplex PCR; the TCRdb copy retains only in-frame clones and omits some. The data contain about 590,000 clones, 95% of them seen just once; the ten biggest clones take up roughly 0.1%. The rearrangement joins TRBV7-9 to TRBJ1-1; no reliable D call. The sequence came from a woman aged 25 to 45 in good health. Sample: naive CD8+ T cells sorted from blood. This chain's CDR3 is CASSPPGRRDTEAFF. CDR3 nucleotides: TGTGCCAGCAGCCCACCGGGTCGACGGGACACTGAAGCTTTCTTT.